These 5 T cell receptor beta chains were sequenced from one sample in a study of blood T cell repertoires in COVID-19. Libraries were prepared by immunoSEQ multiplex PCR; TCRdb keeps only in-frame clonotypes and omits some of them. Here the sample spans a few hundred thousand clones, 88% being singletons. The material sequenced was peripheral blood. The source of these receptors is a woman in her sixties or seventies with COVID-19, enrolled during active disease.

For this clone: Other DNA sequences in the sample encode the same CDR3. The V and J genes are TRBV3-1 (or the pseudogene TRBV3-2) and TRBJ1-2; D is uncertain. This CDR3 spans 12 amino acids. Germline-derived CDR1 and CDR2 are LGHDT and YNNKEL (reference sequence). V gave up 2 bases and J gave up 6 bases, with 7 bases separating them. CDR3 bases: TGTGCCAGCAGCCAAAGAGAGAATGGCTACACCTTC. Translation gives CASSQRENGYTF.

A single count supports this clone. The chain carries TRBV6-6 and TRBJ1-1; 7 bases fit TRBD1. CDR1 MNHNY and CDR2 SVGAGI come from the germline V gene (reference sequence). The CDR3 totals 14 residues. The V segment lost 2 bases and the J segment 4 bases; nucleotides outside the gene matches: 4. The CDR3 sequence is CASSYRQGGTEAFF. As DNA, the CDR3 is TGTGCCAGCAGTTACAGGCAGGGGGGCACTGAAGCTTTCTTT.

The chain has TRBV24-1 and TRBJ2-3; TRBD1 matches 8 bases. V dropped 6 bases and J dropped 6; count of bases not matched to a gene: 4. Germline CDR1 reads KGHDR; CDR2 reads SFDVKD. The CDR3 extends over 13 amino acids. CDR3 bases: TGTGCCACCAGTACAGGGGGTTTGGATACGCAGTATTTT. It codes for CATSTGGLDTQYF.

This chain joins TRBV9 and TRBJ2-5; 10 bases line up with TRBD1. The CDR3 spans 15 residues. Germline assignment: CDR1 SGDLS and CDR2 YYNGEE. Trimming at V came to 0 bases and at J to 4 bases, leaving 3 bases not matched to a gene. The CDR3 bases are TGTGCCAGCAGCGTAGGGACAGGGGGGCGAGAGACCCAGTACTTC. Amino acids: CASSVGTGGRETQYF.

CDR3 amino acids: CASLTPGQGNSPLHF. The DNA for the CDR3 is TGTGCCAGCCTTACACCGGGACAGGGGAATTCACCCCTCCACTTT. V is TRBV28 and J is TRBJ1-6; 10 nucleotides agree with TRBD1. The CDR3 is 15 residues long. V trimming: 8 bases; J trimming: 7 bases; junction bases outside the gene matches: 8. Germline V CDR1 and CDR2: MDHEN, SYDVKM.